Described below is a single T cell receptor beta chain sequence and its context. The sample holds other DNA sequences that translate to the same CDR3. Clones were sequenced by immunoSEQ multiplex PCR, and TCRdb holds only the in-frame ones, with some missing. Of 2 million to 2.5 million clones in the sample, 85% to 95% were seen once. This sample is drawn from a study of shared clonotypes between healthy human individuals. Those who donated, Caucasian adults without exception, all lived in Nashville, Tennessee. This TCR came from a man younger than 35 in good health. The sequencing input was naive CD4+ T cells sorted from blood. Subset indicated: CD45RA+ positively selected.

The CDR3 DNA reads TGTGCCAGCAGCGTCGGACAGGGGGAGCAGCCCCAGCATTTT. Residues: CASSVGQGEQPQHF. This rearrangement joins TRBV9 to TRBJ1-5; 10 bases are shared with TRBD1. The CDR3 has 14 residues. Germline CDR1 SGDLS, CDR2 YYNGEE. Unmatched junction bases numbered 3, after V lost 2 bases and J lost 7 bases. Full variable domain (remainder filled in from reference TRBV9 and TRBJ1-5): DSGVTQTPKHLITATGQRVTLRCSPRSGDLSVYWYQQSLDQGLQFLIQYYNGEERAKGNILERFSAQQFPDLHSELNLSSLELGDSALYFCASSVGQGEQPQHFGDGTRLSIL.